This entry lists 3 T cell receptor beta chains sequenced from one sample in a study of CD8 T cells in Susac syndrome. RNA amounts of about 0.5 to 1 ug underwent reverse transcription with random hexamers. Each CDR3 protein is one row after TCRdb ran MiXCR on the immunoSEQ multiplex PCR reads. Among about 130,000 distinct CDR3 sequences listed, approximately 96% were seen once. Sequenced sample: CD8+ T cells from PBMCs. The receptors shown here come from a human donor with Susac syndrome.

The chain is built from TRBV7-3 and TRBJ2-1; the match to TRBD2 covers 14 bases. Germline CDR1 is SGHTA and CDR2 is FQGTGA. V was pared by 4 bases and J by 3 bases, with 11 bases of the junction left unmatched. The CDR3 length is 19 residues. For the CDR3, the DNA is TGTGCCAGCAGCTGGGGACTAGCGGGAGAGGTGGCGGGCTACAATGAGCAGTTCTTC. Protein: CASSWGLAGEVAGYNEQFF.

This sequence joins TRBV25-1 and TRBJ2-5, with TRBD1 identical over 7 bases. CDR1 MGHDK and CDR2 SYGVNS come from the germline V gene. Germline trimming cut 1 base from V and 4 bases from J; bases unmatched to any gene: 3. This CDR3 has 14 amino acids. CDR3 bases: TGTGCCAGCAGTGAATGGGACAGAGGAGAGACCCAGTACTTC. It codes for CASSEWDRGETQYF.

The chain carries TRBV11-2 and TRBJ2-3, with 8 positions matching TRBD2. The CDR3 is 18 amino acids. Looked up from germline, CDR1 is SGHAT and CDR2 is FQNNGV. The ends lost 1 base at V and 0 bases at J; junction bases unmatched: 9. The CDR3 coding sequence is TGTGCCAGCAGCTTAGTGTGGAGCGGGGGACCTAGCACAGATACGCAGTATTTT. It yields the protein CASSLVWSGGPSTDTQYF.